This TCR beta chain appears in the sequencing data of a study of cytomegalovirus exposure and HLA in healthy donors. About the research overall: Sequencing of around 200 million T cells in an earlier analysis found more than 100 million unique TCR beta sequences. General study findings and limits: Donors belonging to an Asian-associated ancestry cluster reportedly showed fewer N-insertions in productive TCRs than the 666-donor mean, according to what a later analysis found. Roughly even sequencing depth across donors was the assumption behind the presence/absence analyses.

The CDR3 is 13 residues long. Trimming left V 1 base short and J 4 bases short, with 5 bases between. Germline V lookup: CDR1 SGHTA, CDR2 FQGTGA. Donors consisted of healthy bone marrow donors. This clone was picked up one time. Antigen unknown. 60 Vbeta and 13 Jbeta primers were used in PCR. Some clones are missing from TCRdb's copy, which holds only in-frame ones; the method was immunoSEQ multiplex PCR. The sample lists 90,000 to 100,000 clones; about 80% were seen once. The specimen was PBMCs. The receptor comes from a man aged 55 to 70 in good health and CMV-seropositive. The chain recombines TRBV7-3 with TRBJ1-3; D gene unclear. In nucleotides, the CDR3 is TGTGCCAGCAGCTTAAACAGAGGAAACACCATATATTTT. The encoded protein is CASSLNRGNTIYF.